Each of the 17 T cell receptor beta chains below was sequenced from the same sample in a study of cytomegalovirus exposure and HLA in healthy donors (dated by TCRdb to about 2017). Library preparation was by the immunoSEQ multiplex PCR assay. For the multiplex PCR, a mixture combining 60 forward primers for TCR Vbeta segments and 13 reverse primers for TCR Jbeta segments was used. As stored in TCRdb, this immuneACCESS dataset retains in-frame rearrangements with V and J assigned. A fraction of the clones does not appear; measured against another copy, unresolved V genes explain less than half of the discrepancy, and the remainder lacks a known reason. The sample table records under 200,000 clones; 60% to 80% of these occur just once. Roughly 2% of the sample is held by the ten biggest clonotypes. Sequencing input: PBMCs. The receptors were sampled from a man aged 45-60 years in good health and CMV-seropositive.

A note on this clone: Given the absence of the conserved phenylalanine or tryptophan at the CDR3 end, a read error is likely. The J gene is TRBJ2-7, the V gene TRBV7-9, with TRBD1 matching 7 bases. In germline, CDR1 is SEHNR, CDR2 FQNEAQ (reference sequence). The CDR3 spans 12 residues. Losses at the gene ends were 6 bases for V and 4 bases for J; bases not matched to a gene: 3. The CDR3 nucleotides read TGTGCCAGCAGTCGGGACAGATACGAGCAGTACCTC. Its protein product is CASSRDRYEQYL.

The CDR3 spells CASSSNRGGRTEAFF. The CDR3 bases are TGTGCCAGCAGTAGTAACAGGGGAGGTAGAACTGAAGCTTTCTTT. J is TRBJ1-1 and V is TRBV6-1, with TRBD1 matching over 7 bases. Unmatched junction bases numbered 11, after V lost 5 bases and J lost 5 bases. Germline V lookup: CDR1 MNHNS, CDR2 SASEGT. There are 15 residues in the CDR3.

V is TRBV6-5 and J is TRBJ2-1; 10 positions match TRBD2. Germline lookup yields CDR1 MNHEY and CDR2 SVGAGI. V trimming: 6 bases; J trimming: 5 bases; junction bases outside the gene matches: 7. This CDR3 region has 15 residues. The CDR3 spells CASRPPSGGNNEQFF. The CDR3 DNA follows: TGTGCCAGCAGACCCCCTAGCGGGGGAAACAATGAGCAGTTCTTC.

A single count supports this clone. The CDR3 loop reads CATSRVPRAGSYEQYF. The CDR3, as DNA: TGTGCCACCAGCAGAGTCCCGAGAGCCGGCTCCTACGAGCAGTACTTC. This chain connects TRBV15 to TRBJ2-7, with unresolved D. This CDR3 region has 16 residues. V lost 1 base and J 0 bases, leaving 13 bases between the germline ends. CDR1 is LNHNV and CDR2 is YYDKDF in the germline V gene (reference sequence).

The V call is TRBV10-3, the J call TRBJ2-3, with 8 bases lining up with TRBD2. Per the germline V gene, CDR1 is ENHRY and CDR2 is SYGVKD. The CDR3 has 15 amino acids. With 6 bases clipped from V and 3 bases from J, the junction kept 8 bases outside the gene matches. CDR3 in DNA: TGTGCCATCAGGAATCCGGGGGGGCGGACAGATACGCAGTATTTT. It specifies CAIRNPGGRTDTQYF.

The chain has TRBV19 and TRBJ2-5, with 7 bases fitting TRBD1. J was trimmed by 3 bases and V by 5 bases; bases with no gene match: 24. Looked up from germline, CDR1 is LNHDA and CDR2 is SQIVND (reference sequence). The CDR3 sequence is 20 residues long. Here the CDR3 reads CASSARDRFAASDQKETQYF. Written as DNA, the CDR3 is TGTGCCAGTAGTGCCCGGGACAGATTTGCGGCGTCCGACCAAAAAGAGACCCAGTACTTC.

The sample holds one count of this clone. The CDR3 DNA reads as TGTGCCAGCAGCTCCGATCGAATAGCGGGAAGCACAGATACGCAGTATTTT. This codes for CASSSDRIAGSTDTQYF. The rearrangement joins TRBV21-1 to TRBJ2-3; the table's D gene call, TRBD2, was not cross checked with the DNA. TRBV21-1 is marked as a pseudogene. CDR3 length: 17 residues.

The rearrangement uses TRBV5-6 and TRBJ1-3; no definite D call. Germline loops: CDR1 SGHDT, CDR2 YYEEEE. The CDR3 is 15 amino acids. The V gene lost 2 bases and the J gene lost 0 bases, with 9 bases spanning the gap. The CDR3 loop reads CASSLAANSGNTIYF. Here the CDR3 DNA reads TGTGCCAGCAGCTTAGCTGCAAACTCTGGAAACACCATATATTTT.

This rearrangement joins TRBV14 to TRBJ2-4; D possibly corresponds to TRBD1 (5 bases). Germline values: CDR1 SGHDN, CDR2 FVKESK. V lost 0 bases and J lost 10, with 13 bases in between. The CDR3 loop spans 14 amino acids. For the CDR3, the DNA is TGTGCCAGCAGCCAAGAATCAGGGCCTTATATTCAGTACTTC. Translated: CASSQESGPYIQYF.

By proportion, this clone is medium-sized (0.01 to 0.1%). The chain employs TRBV19 and TRBJ1-5, with 7 bases matching TRBD1. The CDR3 totals 15 residues. Germline loops: CDR1 LNHDA, CDR2 SQIVND (reference sequence). V gave up 0 bases and J gave up 6 bases; unmatched junction bases: 5. Written as DNA, the CDR3 is TGTGCCAGTAGTATAGAGGACAGGTCCACTCAGCCCCAGCATTTT. Translated: CASSIEDRSTQPQHF.

The chain carries TRBV9 and TRBJ1-3; D may be TRBD1 (5 bases). Germline lookup yields CDR1 SGDLS and CDR2 YYNGEE. This CDR3 contains 15 residues. Trimming took 6 bases from V and 3 from J, leaving 16 bases between them. CDR3 nucleotides: TGTGCCAGCACCCCCACGGGGGGAGTTGGAAACACCATATATTTT. Amino acids: CASTPTGGVGNTIYF.

The chain joins TRBV5-1 to TRBJ2-1; 8 bases line up with TRBD2. After removal of 0 bases from V and 9 bases from J, the junction contained 11 bases not matched to a gene. Germline V gives CDR1 SGHRS, CDR2 YFSETQ. The CDR3 spans 16 residues. The CDR3 bases are TGCGCCAGCAGCTTGGGAGGGGCGGGGGGCACCAGTGAGCAGTTCTTC. Protein product: CASSLGGAGGTSEQFF.

This rearrangement joins TRBV28 to TRBJ2-7; D possibly corresponds to TRBD1 (5 bases). Trimming stripped 3 bases from V and 7 bases from J, with 25 bases between. The germline gives CDR1 MDHEN, CDR2 SYDVKM. The CDR3 loop spans 17 amino acids. This CDR3 is CASSFDAGAPYSIEQYF. The CDR3 nucleotides read TGTGCCAGCAGTTTTGACGCTGGGGCCCCTTACAGTATTGAGCAGTACTTC.

The chain uses TRBV9 and TRBJ2-2, with unresolved D. The CDR3 consists of 16 residues. Trimming removed 5 bases at V and 0 bases at J, with 14 bases between. The germline V gene has CDR1 SGDLS and CDR2 YYNGEE. The CDR3 nucleotides read TGTGCCAGCAGGCCCCCCGAAGCTTCGAACACCGGGGAGCTGTTTTTT. Translating it yields CASRPPEASNTGELFF.

The chain combines TRBV5-1 with TRBJ2-7; 9 bases match TRBD1. The junction had 11 bases not matched to a gene; V was cut back by 5 bases and J by 5 bases. The CDR3 is 15 amino acids. From germline, CDR1 is SGHRS and CDR2 YFSETQ. The CDR3 reads CASRSTGGAYDEQYF. Here the CDR3 DNA reads TGCGCCAGCAGAAGCACAGGGGGCGCTTACGACGAGCAGTACTTC.

The chain joins TRBV28 to TRBJ2-5; D is possibly TRBD1 (6 bases). Germline lookup yields CDR1 MDHEN and CDR2 SYDVKM. The CDR3 extends over 15 amino acids. V shed 2 bases and J shed 5 bases, with 15 bases lying between them. As DNA, the CDR3 is TGTGCCAGCAGTTTAGGGGCAGGGGCTGAGGAGACCCAGTACTTC. Translated, it gives CASSLGAGAEETQYF.

The chain uses TRBV27 and TRBJ1-5; D uncertain. Germline V gives CDR1 MNHEY, CDR2 SMNVEV (reference sequence). V was cut by 6 bases and J by 5 bases, with 11 bases left in between. This CDR3 is 13 amino acids long. The CDR3 is CASSEYRYQPQHF. The CDR3 nucleotides read TGTGCCAGCAGCGAGTACAGATATCAGCCCCAGCATTTT.